This TCR beta chain was identified during a study of blood T cell repertoires in COVID-19. Study at large: Material from acute and convalescent COVID-19 was sourced from the United States, Italy and Spain. Sources were T cells, B-cell-depleted T cells, or PBMCs; the material itself was cDNA or gDNA.

Per the study methods: Estimated nucleated cell counts came from reference gene primer amplification. Using immunoSEQ multiplex PCR, the repertoire was profiled, and TCRdb retains in-frame clones only, with some absent. The DNA was the basis for D and trimming; V, J and clone size are from that table. The profile shows around 240,000 clones, roughly 86% of them singletons. V lost 5 bases to trimming and J lost 0 bases; unmatched junction nucleotides: 4. The CDR3 runs to 16 residues. Germline V gene data show CDR1 as SGHVS and CDR2 as FQNEAQ. This sequence originates from a woman in her forties or fifties who had recovered from COVID-19. The sample was PBMCs or T cells enriched from blood (not recorded which). The chain uses TRBV7-8 and TRBJ2-3; TRBD2 aligns across 11 bases. CDR3 amino acids: CASSTRLAGSTDTQYF. The DNA of the CDR3 is TGTGCCAGCAGCACTCGACTAGCGGGGAGCACAGATACGCAGTATTTT.